These 25 T cell receptor beta chains originate from one sample sequenced in a study of blood T cell repertoires in COVID-19. The assay was immunoSEQ multiplex PCR, and TCRdb's table has in-frame clones only and misses some. Among about 370,000 clones, more than 80% were seen once, and the ten largest hold roughly 1%. Sequencing was performed on PBMCs or T cells enriched from blood (not recorded which). These receptors were obtained from a young man who had recovered from COVID-19.

The J gene is TRBJ2-7, the V gene TRBV9; TRBD2 might be the D (6 bases). V shed 0 bases and J shed 7 bases, with 14 bases lying between them. Germline CDR1 reads SGDLS; CDR2 reads YYNGEE. CDR3 size: 14 residues. The CDR3 sequence: CASSVGLGGWEQYF. The CDR3 region has the DNA TGTGCCAGCAGCGTAGGTCTCGGGGGTTGGGAGCAGTACTTC.

The rearrangement joins TRBV7-2 to TRBJ1-2, with TRBD1 matching over 10 bases. CDR1 is SGHTA, CDR2 FQGNSA, per germline. The junction had 13 bases not matched to a gene; V was cut back by 5 bases and J by 7 bases. The CDR3 is made up of 16 amino acids. CDR3 loop: CASSPHPTGGRGGYTF. The CDR3 DNA reads TGTGCCAGCAGCCCACATCCGACAGGGGGCCGGGGTGGCTACACCTTC.

This clone was counted a few times. The genes are TRBV24-1 and TRBJ2-7, with TRBD1 matching over 8 bases. The V gene's germline CDR1 is KGHDR and CDR2 SFDVKD. The CDR3 extends over 14 amino acids. The V and J ends lost 8 bases and 4 bases, in that order; junction bases with no gene match: 9. CDR3 region: CATIPGQGAYEQYF. The CDR3 DNA reads TGTGCCACCATCCCCGGACAGGGCGCTTACGAGCAGTACTTC.

The chain carries TRBV6-1 and TRBJ1-4, with D possibly TRBD1 on 5 matching bases. CDR3 length: 15 amino acids. Trimming shortened V by 3 bases and J by 7 bases, and 15 bases separated the two germline ends. In germline, CDR1 is MNHNS, CDR2 SASEGT. The CDR3 DNA is TGTGCCAGCAGTGATAGTTCAGGGCTCGGTGAAAAACTGTTTTTT. This codes for CASSDSSGLGEKLFF.

The chain couples TRBV7-9 to TRBJ2-7; no reliable D call. Germline CDR1 SEHNR, CDR2 FQNEAQ (reference sequence). Between the trimmed V and J ends, which lost 0 bases and 2 bases, there was a span of 11 bases. The CDR3 runs 15 residues. CDR3 protein: CASSLADPGAYEQYF. The DNA of the CDR3 is TGTGCCAGCAGCTTAGCTGATCCGGGTGCCTACGAGCAGTACTTC. The full variable domain, with the rest looked up from reference TRBV7-9 and TRBJ2-7, is DTGVSQNPRHKITKRGQNVTFRCDPISEHNRLYWYRQTLGQGPEFLTYFQNEAQLEKSRLLSDRFSAERPKGSFSTLEIQRTEQGDSAMYLCASSLADPGAYEQYFGPGTRLTVT.

This clone was detected only once. The rearrangement joins TRBV7-9 to TRBJ2-2, with a tentative D call TRBD2 (7 bases). Trimming shortened V by 6 bases and J by 2 bases, and 25 bases separated the two germline ends. This CDR3 is built from 19 residues. In germline, CDR1 is SEHNR, CDR2 FQNEAQ (reference sequence). CDR3 sequence reads: CASRPRGRGPNLNTGELFF. In DNA, the CDR3 is TGTGCCAGCAGACCCCGGGGGCGGGGGCCAAACCTTAACACCGGGGAGCTGTTTTTT.

The gene calls are TRBV9 and TRBJ2-1; D gene uncertain. Germline V gene sequence: CDR1 SGDLS, CDR2 YYNGEE. This CDR3 comprises 13 residues. V was clipped by 4 bases and J by 11 bases, with 16 bases between them. The CDR3 protein is CASSLTDATKQFF. In DNA, the CDR3 is TGTGCCAGCAGCCTAACAGATGCGACCAAGCAGTTCTTC.

This clone was observed a single time. V gene TRBV3-1 (or the pseudogene TRBV3-2) combines with J gene TRBJ1-2, with TRBD1 matching over 8 bases. The CDR3 loop spans 14 amino acids. The J segment lost 7 bases and the V segment lost 4 bases, leaving 8 bases of the junction unmatched. Germline V CDR1 and CDR2: LGHDT, YNNKEL (reference sequence). The chain's CDR3 is CASSPMGQDTGYTF. CDR3 nucleotides: TGTGCCAGCAGCCCCATGGGACAGGATACTGGCTACACCTTC.

The J gene is TRBJ2-1, the V gene TRBV7-2; 10 positions agree with TRBD2. Germline lookup yields CDR1 SGHTA and CDR2 FQGNSA. The CDR3 runs 15 residues. J gave up 5 bases and V 8 bases, and 9 bases lay outside the gene matches. The CDR3 bases are TGTGCCAGCCGGGATACTAGCGGGGCTGACAATGAGCAGTTCTTC. Translation: CASRDTSGADNEQFF.

V and J are TRBV28 and TRBJ2-3, with a weak D call TRBD2 (7 bases). This CDR3 region has 16 residues. The germline CDR1 and CDR2 sequences are MDHEN and SYDVKM. Trimming took off 6 bases at V and 2 bases at J, with 18 bases between the two ends. The CDR3 region has the DNA TGTGCCAGCAGCATGGGAGGGACACGGGCCACAGATACGCAGTATTTT. Translation: CASSMGGTRATDTQYF.

In this sample, this clone turned up once. J is TRBJ2-1 and V is TRBV7-3, with TRBD2 matching 7 bases. Germline V gene sequence: CDR1 SGHTA, CDR2 FQGTGA. The CDR3 contains 15 residues. J was trimmed by 0 bases and V by 5 bases; bases with no gene match: 4. For the CDR3, the DNA is TGTGCCAGCAGCCCCGGGGGGTACTCCTACAATGAGCAGTTCTTC. Its protein is CASSPGGYSYNEQFF.

V gene TRBV3-1 (or the pseudogene TRBV3-2) combines with J gene TRBJ2-1; D possibly corresponds to TRBD1 (6 bases). The germline V gene has CDR1 LGHDT and CDR2 YNNKEL (reference sequence). V shed 5 bases and J shed 4 bases, with 15 bases lying between them. This CDR3 comprises 15 residues. The CDR3 spells CASSFNRESYNEQFF. The DNA for the CDR3 is TGTGCCAGCAGCTTTAACAGGGAAAGTTACAATGAGCAGTTCTTC.

The V gene is TRBV9, the J gene TRBJ1-5; 7 nucleotides match TRBD1. J gave up 0 bases and V 4 bases, and 10 bases lay outside the gene matches. Germline V gene sequence: CDR1 SGDLS, CDR2 YYNGEE. The CDR3 has 17 amino acids. The CDR3 protein is CASSPQGTADSNQPQHF. Here the CDR3 DNA reads TGTGCCAGCAGCCCCCAAGGGACAGCAGATAGCAATCAGCCCCAGCATTTT.

The V and J genes are TRBV7-9 and TRBJ2-1; 12 nucleotides agree with TRBD2. This CDR3 has 16 residues. Per germline, CDR1 SEHNR and CDR2 FQNEAQ (reference sequence). V trimming: 3 bases; J trimming: 5 bases; junction bases outside the gene matches: 5. In nucleotides, the CDR3 is TGTGCCAGCAGCTTCGCGACTAGCGGGGGTCACAATGAGCAGTTCTTC. This codes for CASSFATSGGHNEQFF.

The CDR3 coding sequence is TGCGCCAGCAGTCCATCTCTAGCGGGGGTCCCCTACGAGCAGTACTTC. Amino acid sequence: CASSPSLAGVPYEQYF. J is TRBJ2-7 and V is TRBV5-1, with 10 nucleotides matching TRBD2. The J segment lost 2 bases and the V segment lost 5 bases, leaving 10 bases of the junction unmatched. The CDR3 is 16 amino acids. Germline CDR1 and CDR2: SGHRS and YFSETQ.

The J gene is TRBJ2-1, the V gene TRBV5-8; D is unresolved. Trimming removed 5 bases from V and 0 bases from J, with 9 bases in between. The CDR3 sequence is 14 residues long. Germline-derived CDR1 and CDR2 are SGHTS and YDEGEE. CDR3 DNA sequence: TGTGCCAGCAGGCCGGCGGTCTCCTACAATGAGCAGTTCTTC. Amino acids: CASRPAVSYNEQFF.

This sequence joins TRBV27 and TRBJ1-6, with 10 bases identical to TRBD1. Germline lookup yields CDR1 MNHEY and CDR2 SMNVEV (reference sequence). The CDR3 sequence is 13 residues long. Losses at the gene ends were 6 bases for V and 8 bases for J; bases not matched to a gene: 1. CDR3 DNA sequence: TGTGCCAGCAGCGGGACAGGGGATTCACCCCTCCACTTT. Amino acid sequence: CASSGTGDSPLHF.

The chain joins TRBV6-5 to TRBJ1-1; possible D gene TRBD1, 5 bases. Germline values: CDR1 MNHEY, CDR2 SVGAGI. V dropped 7 bases and J dropped 0 bases, with 9 bases sitting between them. The CDR3 has 13 amino acids. The chain's CDR3 is CASKGSVNTEAFF. The CDR3 DNA is TGTGCCAGCAAGGGGTCAGTGAACACTGAAGCTTTCTTT.

The chain employs TRBV7-9 and TRBJ2-1; 10 nucleotides agree with TRBD2. The CDR3 has 19 amino acids. Germline V lookup: CDR1 SEHNR, CDR2 FQNEAQ (reference sequence). V trimming: 4 bases; J trimming: 6 bases; junction bases outside the gene matches: 18. The CDR3 sequence: CASSSYRAGGPESPNEQFF. The CDR3 DNA reads TGTGCCAGCAGCTCCTACCGAGCGGGGGGGCCGGAGTCGCCCAATGAGCAGTTCTTC.

J is TRBJ1-1 and V is TRBV11-3, with unresolved D. Germline V gene lookup returns CDR1 SGHNT and CDR2 YENEEA. Trimming pared 3 bases from V and 2 bases from J, leaving 22 bases between. This CDR3 spans 18 amino acids. CDR3 residues: CASSFGPTLSVFNTEAFF. The CDR3 coding sequence is TGTGCCAGCAGCTTTGGTCCGACTCTCTCGGTTTTTAACACTGAAGCTTTCTTT.

The chain has TRBV9 and TRBJ2-3; TRBD2 is a possible D gene (7 bases). The CDR3 has 15 amino acids. Trimming took 4 bases from V and 3 from J, leaving 15 bases between them. The germline gives CDR1 SGDLS, CDR2 YYNGEE. CDR3 coding DNA: TGTGCCAGCAGCAGGGGGGGCGGGGCGACAGATACGCAGTATTTT. Its protein is CASSRGGGATDTQYF.

This chain uses TRBV6-5 with TRBJ2-2; TRBD1 agrees at 8 bases. V gave up 6 bases and J gave up 6 bases; unmatched junction bases: 6. In germline, CDR1 is MNHEY, CDR2 SVGAGI. This CDR3 has 14 amino acids. The CDR3 loop is CASRRGTGSGELFF. CDR3 bases: TGTGCCAGCAGACGCGGGACAGGTTCCGGGGAGCTGTTTTTT.

The chain recombines TRBV19 with TRBJ2-3; D unresolved. Germline CDR1 reads LNHDA; CDR2 reads SQIVND (reference sequence). V lost 0 bases to trimming and J lost 4 bases, with 14 bases between them. CDR3 size: 16 residues. The CDR3 protein is CASSIDLLLRADTQYF. CDR3 in DNA: TGTGCCAGTAGTATAGATCTGTTGCTGCGAGCAGATACGCAGTATTTT. The full variable domain, rest sourced from reference TRBV19 and TRBJ2-3, is DGGITQSPKYLFRKEGQNVTLSCEQNLNHDAMYWYRQDPGQGLRLIYYSQIVNDFQKGDIAEGYSVSREKKESFPLTVTSAQKNPTAFYLCASSIDLLLRADTQYFGPGTRLTVL.

This clone showed up just once. This sequence joins TRBV19 and TRBJ1-2; no reliable D call. Germline CDR1 LNHDA, CDR2 SQIVND (reference sequence). Trimming pared 3 bases from V and 0 bases from J, leaving 8 bases between. This CDR3 is 14 amino acids long. The CDR3 reads CASSISNSNYGYTF. CDR3 in DNA: TGTGCCAGTAGTATTTCCAACTCTAACTATGGCTACACCTTC.

The V and J genes are TRBV7-9 and TRBJ1-1, with 7 bases fitting TRBD1. The CDR3 runs to 14 residues. Germline CDR1 SEHNR, CDR2 FQNEAQ (reference sequence). V dropped 3 bases and J dropped 4; count of bases not matched to a gene: 5. This chain's CDR3 is CASSFRDSSTEAFF. The DNA of the CDR3 is TGTGCCAGCAGCTTCCGGGACAGTAGCACTGAAGCTTTCTTT.